This TCR beta chain was observed in a study of T-cell memory formation after mild COVID-19. Study-wide context: Largely donor-specific sequence clusters came from a couple of donors. Study results and limitations: SARS-CoV-2 specificity of second-wave clones peaking day 37 was unconfirmed.

Barcoded TCR alpha and TCR beta cDNA libraries with UMIs came from 5'RACE using constant-segment primers. Each CDR3 protein gets one entry after TCRdb re-called the 5' RACE reads with MiXCR. The table records some 340,000 distinct CDR3 sequences, roughly 13% of them present only once. In its sample, this clonotype was seen once. Its target is not known. The junction departs from the called germline gene at one end, perhaps through a read error. The CDR3 sequence is 13 residues long. Germline-derived CDR1 and CDR2 are SGHAT and FQNNGV. Sample: PBMCs or a T cell subset sorted from them (not recorded which). This TCR derives from a man aged 18-30 years who had mild COVID-19 (a few samples of this study predate the infection). Cell type and time point are not known. The V and J genes are TRBV11-2 and TRBJ2-4; tentatively, D is TRBD1 or TRBD2 (7 bases each). The CDR3 spells CASSVVRGGGPHF. CDR3 nucleotides: TGTGCCAGCAGCGTCGTCAGGGGGGGGGGCCCCCACTTC.